Below are 28 T cell receptor beta chains sequenced from a single sample in a study of response to subunit inactivated influenza vaccine. TCRdb re-derived calls from the RT-PCR reads in MiXCR, one entry per CDR3 protein. The sample shows some 570,000 distinct CDR3 sequences, around 11% of them seen only once. The data were also submitted as part of a second study, on T cells expressing NK-cell markers. That report adds: The authors made TCR beta cDNA libraries by 5'RACE template switching. This switching added a universal primer site and UMIs.

The starting material was PBMCs from blood, obtained on the day of vaccination. The receptors come from a man between 45 and 60 years old who received an inactivated influenza vaccine.

This clonotype was counted ten times or more. This chain connects TRBV14 to TRBJ2-6; D is unclear. CDR3 length: 15 residues. Germline CDR1 reads SGHDN; CDR2 reads FVKESK. V was pared by 4 bases and J by 0 bases, with 7 bases between. CDR3 residues: CASSPQLSGANVLTF. For the CDR3, the DNA is TGTGCCAGCAGCCCGCAGCTCTCTGGGGCCAACGTCCTGACTTTC.

There are a few counts of this clonotype. The chain employs TRBV19 and TRBJ2-1; D not certain. With 1 base removed from V and 4 bases from J, the gap between germline ends came to 11 bases. The CDR3 runs 15 residues. Germline lookup yields CDR1 LNHDA and CDR2 SQIVND (reference sequence). CDR3 bases: TGTGCCAGTAGTATAGTGGAGCGCGATTACAATGAGCAGTTCTTC. Translation gives CASSIVERDYNEQFF.

The rearrangement uses TRBV5-6 and TRBJ2-1; TRBD1 aligns across 8 bases. Trimming removed 1 base from V and 9 bases from J; junction bases left unmatched: 12. This CDR3 is built from 16 residues. Germline V gene lookup returns CDR1 SGHDT and CDR2 YYEEEE. The CDR3 region has the DNA TGTGCCAGCAGCTTGTATCCCCGGGACAGGTGGGGTGAGCAGTTCTTC. It encodes CASSLYPRDRWGEQFF. Full variable domain (rest looked up from reference TRBV5-6 and TRBJ2-1): DAGVTQSPTHLIKTRGQQVTLRCSPKSGHDTVSWYQQALGQGPQFIFQYYEEEERQRGNFPDRFSGHQFPNYSSELNVNALLLGDSALYLCASSLYPRDRWGEQFFGPGTRLTVL.

This clonotype was recorded a few times. The chain carries TRBV12-3 or TRBV12-4 and TRBJ2-3; no firm D call. This CDR3 has 14 residues. V was clipped by 5 bases and J by 2 bases, with 11 bases between them. This chain's CDR3 is CASSLDDSTDTQYF. The CDR3 DNA follows: TGTGCCAGCAGTCTGGACGATTCCACAGATACGCAGTATTTT.

The chain has TRBV20-1 and TRBJ2-1, with 7 positions matching TRBD2. The CDR3 sequence is 14 residues long. V shed 2 bases, J shed 4 bases, and the junction held 5 bases outside the gene matches. Germline V gives CDR1 DFQATT, CDR2 SNEGSKA (reference sequence). The CDR3 nucleotides are TGCAGTGCTAGAAGGGCCGGGGGGTACAATGAGCAGTTCTTC. It specifies CSARRAGGYNEQFF.

This clonotype has just a few counts. The chain recombines TRBV10-2 with TRBJ2-7; 9 bases agree with TRBD1. The CDR3 is 13 amino acids. The germline V gene encodes CDR1 WSHSY and CDR2 SAAADI. V dropped 2 bases and J dropped 11; count of bases not matched to a gene: 7. CDR3 protein: CASSEGGDRAEYF. The CDR3 DNA reads as TGCGCCAGCAGTGAGGGGGGGGACAGGGCAGAGTACTTC.

CDR3 region: CASSLIETGELFF. The CDR3 DNA follows: TGTGCCAGCAGTTTGATAGAGACCGGGGAGCTGTTTTTT. V usage is TRBV12-3 or TRBV12-4 and J usage is TRBJ2-2; the D is unclear. V lost 3 bases, J lost 5 bases, and 7 bases lay in between. The CDR3 is 13 amino acids.

V and J are TRBV9 and TRBJ2-7; 14 bases map to TRBD2. CDR1 and CDR2 from the germline V gene are SGDLS and YYNGEE. The ends lost 5 bases at V and 7 bases at J; junction bases unmatched: 8. The CDR3 extends over 15 amino acids. In nucleotides, the CDR3 is TGTGCCAGCAGTCTGGGACTAGCGGGAGTTTGGGAGCAGTACTTC. Protein: CASSLGLAGVWEQYF.

This clonotype was detected a few times. An end of the junction does not agree with germline; a read error may underlie this. The genes are TRBV29-1 and TRBJ2-2; 8 nucleotides line up with TRBD1. CDR3 size: 16 residues. Germline V gene data show CDR1 as SQVTM and CDR2 as ANQGSEA. CDR3 amino acids: CSVEDRGRGNTGELFF. The CDR3 bases are TGCAGCGTCGAAGACAGGGGCCGTGGGAACACCGGGGAGCTGTTTTTT.

About this clonotype: A much larger clone lies a single base off, so this may be a read error. V usage is TRBV6-1 and J usage is TRBJ2-7, with D tentatively TRBD1 (5 bases). The CDR3 is 13 residues long. In germline, CDR1 is MNHNS, CDR2 SASEGT. The ends were cut back, 5 bases at V and 5 bases at J, with 13 bases in the middle. The CDR3 reads CASSPAGSHEQYF. CDR3 DNA sequence: TGTGCCAGCAGTCCGGCAGGGTCCCACGAGCAGTACTTC.

This clonotype was seen more than once but under ten times. The chain links TRBV2 to TRBJ2-2; D ambiguous. The V end was cut by 7 bases, the J end by 1 base, with 10 bases between. This CDR3 is built from 14 residues. The germline V gene encodes CDR1 SNHLY and CDR2 FYNNEI. CDR3 DNA sequence: TGTGCCAGCATTTGGGCGCTGAACACCGGGGAGCTGTTTTTT. Translation gives CASIWALNTGELFF.

V is TRBV29-1 and J is TRBJ2-2; D might be TRBD2 (6 bases). Deletions cut 7 bases from V and 1 base from J, with 13 bases between. CDR1 is SQVTM and CDR2 is ANQGSEA in the germline V gene. This CDR3 has 14 residues. The CDR3 here is CSAAWGENTGELFF. CDR3 DNA sequence: TGCAGCGCCGCGTGGGGGGAGAACACCGGGGAGCTGTTTTTT.

This CDR3 is CASSSAQAGPETQYF. CDR3 nucleotides: TGCGCCAGCAGCTCCGCGCAAGCGGGACCAGAGACCCAGTACTTC. This chain connects TRBV5-1 to TRBJ2-5, with 7 bases matching TRBD2. There are 15 residues in the CDR3. In germline, CDR1 is SGHRS, CDR2 YFSETQ. J gave up 4 bases and V 3 bases, and 9 bases lay outside the gene matches.

Many counts were recorded for this clonotype. The chain links TRBV5-1 to TRBJ2-3, with 13 positions matching TRBD2. This CDR3 contains 17 residues. From germline, CDR1 is SGHRS and CDR2 YFSETQ. V lost 3 bases, J lost 2 bases, and 6 bases stayed unmatched. Here the CDR3 DNA reads TGCGCCAGCAGCTGGACTAGCGGGGGTGCCCACACAGATACGCAGTATTTT. Translating it yields CASSWTSGGAHTDTQYF.

This chain connects TRBV9 to TRBJ1-6, with D perhaps TRBD1 (6 bases). The germline V gene has CDR1 SGDLS and CDR2 YYNGEE. V lost 3 bases to trimming and J lost 7 bases, with 14 bases between them. The CDR3 sequence is 15 residues long. The DNA for the CDR3 is TGTGCCAGCAGCGGACAGGCACTGACGAATTCACCCCTCCACTTT. Its protein is CASSGQALTNSPLHF.

The CDR3 reads CASSPGQGAWDMNTEAFF. CDR3 coding DNA: TGTGCCAGCAGCCCCGGACAGGGGGCCTGGGATATGAACACTGAAGCTTTCTTT. This chain uses TRBV11-1 with TRBJ1-1; the match to TRBD1 covers 11 bases. Unmatched junction bases numbered 11, after V lost 5 bases and J lost 0 bases. The CDR3 runs 18 residues. In germline, CDR1 is SGHAT, CDR2 FQDESV (reference sequence).

The chain uses TRBV7-8 and TRBJ2-1, with 11 bases that match TRBD2. The CDR3 is made up of 17 amino acids. V was pared by 5 bases and J by 4 bases, with 10 bases of the junction left unmatched. CDR1 is SGHVS and CDR2 is FQNEAQ in the germline V gene. The CDR3 loop is CASSPFSGTSGYNEQFF. The CDR3 DNA sequence: TGTGCCAGCAGCCCCTTTTCCGGGACTAGCGGATACAATGAGCAGTTCTTC.

This clonotype was detected only a few times. The V and J genes are TRBV5-1 and TRBJ2-1, with 9 bases that match TRBD2. CDR3 length: 14 residues. The trim removed 6 bases at V and 8 bases at J, leaving 9 bases unmatched. Germline assignment: CDR1 SGHRS and CDR2 YFSETQ. The CDR3 DNA sequence: TGCGCCAGCACGGCGGGAGGGCCGGGGTATGAGCAGTTCTTC. As protein: CASTAGGPGYEQFF.

This clonotype was seen at least ten times. This chain links TRBV20-1 with TRBJ2-7; 12 bases match TRBD1. CDR1 is DFQATT, CDR2 SNEGSKA, per germline (reference sequence). The CDR3 totals 16 residues. Losses at the gene ends were 1 base for V and 7 bases for J; bases not matched to a gene: 11. The CDR3 coding sequence is TGCAGTGCTAGAGCTCCGGGACAGGGGGCCAAAGGGGAGCAGTACTTC. Protein: CSARAPGQGAKGEQYF.

This clonotype was seen many times. The V and J genes are TRBV29-1 and TRBJ2-1, with a weak D call TRBD2 (5 bases). V dropped 7 bases and J dropped 14 bases, with 15 bases sitting between them. The CDR3 is 10 amino acids. CDR1 SQVTM and CDR2 ANQGSEA come from the germline V gene. CDR3 in DNA: TGCAGCGCTGGGATGGAGGAGGAGTTCTTC. Its protein product is CSAGMEEEFF.

This clonotype showed up just a few times. The chain is built from TRBV23-1 and TRBJ2-7; maybe TRBD1 (6 bases). TRBV23-1 belongs to the ORF category, with a function that is uncertain. Trimming pared 3 bases from V and 3 bases from J, leaving 12 bases between. There are 14 residues in the CDR3. The CDR3 DNA reads as TGCGCCAGCAGTCAGGACAGTGGGAACTACGAGCAGTACTTC. This encodes CASSQDSGNYEQYF.

Only a few counts were recorded for this clonotype. The chain has TRBV20-1 and TRBJ2-1; D remains ambiguous. V was clipped by 2 bases and J by 5 bases, with 4 bases between them. The CDR3 is 11 residues long. CDR1 is DFQATT, CDR2 SNEGSKA, per germline (reference sequence). The CDR3: CSARRDNEQFF. CDR3 sequence (DNA): TGCAGTGCTAGACGGGACAATGAGCAGTTCTTC.

This clonotype appeared a few times. This chain joins TRBV11-2 and TRBJ2-7, with TRBD1 matching 8 bases. The V gene's germline CDR1 is SGHAT and CDR2 FQNNGV. The J segment lost 4 bases and the V segment lost 0 bases, leaving 5 bases of the junction unmatched. The CDR3 sequence is 15 residues long. CDR3 DNA sequence: TGTGCCAGCAGCTTAGACCCGACAGGGGCGTACGAGCAGTACTTC. This sequence encodes CASSLDPTGAYEQYF.

This clonotype was observed at least ten times. V usage is TRBV7-2 and J usage is TRBJ2-1, with 8 bases matching TRBD2. Trimming removed 3 bases from V and 3 bases from J; junction bases left unmatched: 4. Germline assignment: CDR1 SGHTA and CDR2 FQGNSA. The CDR3 loop spans 15 amino acids. CDR3 region: CASSLESGSYNEQFF. CDR3 DNA sequence: TGTGCCAGCAGCTTGGAGAGCGGGAGCTACAATGAGCAGTTCTTC. Together with reference TRBV7-2 and TRBJ2-1, the CDR3 gives the full variable domain: GAGVSQSPSNKVTEKGKDVELRCDPISGHTALYWYRQSLGQGLEFLIYFQGNSAPDKSGLPSDRFSAERTGGSVSTLTIQRTQQEDSAVYLCASSLESGSYNEQFFGPGTRLTVL.

This clonotype was recorded at least ten times. The chain uses TRBV28 and TRBJ2-1; 7 bases are shared with TRBD2. The CDR3 has 16 residues. Germline CDR1 is MDHEN and CDR2 is SYDVKM. Trimming removed 5 bases from V and 4 bases from J; junction bases left unmatched: 11. Written as DNA, the CDR3 is TGTGCCAGCAGTGGCGGGGGATCCGCCTCGTACAATGAGCAGTTCTTC. Protein sequence: CASSGGGSASYNEQFF.

The rearrangement uses TRBV5-6 and TRBJ1-1; D is possibly TRBD1 (6 bases). V lost 1 base, J lost 1 base, and 14 bases lay in between. Germline values: CDR1 SGHDT, CDR2 YYEEEE. The CDR3 runs 16 residues. The CDR3 region has the DNA TGTGCCAGCAGCTTGCGAACGTGGGGGGCGAACACTGAAGCTTTCTTT. It codes for CASSLRTWGANTEAFF.

The chain couples TRBV2 to TRBJ2-1, with D perhaps given as TRBD1 or TRBD2 (7 bases each). The germline V and J ends were trimmed by 3 bases and 15 bases, with 15 bases remaining between them. Germline values: CDR1 SNHLY, CDR2 FYNNEI. This CDR3 has 12 residues. CDR3 DNA: TGTGCCAGCAGTGAGGAGCAGGGGGGGATGTTCTTC. This gives the protein CASSEEQGGMFF.

The chain uses TRBV20-1 and TRBJ1-1; D is perhaps TRBD1 (6 bases). The CDR3 is made up of 13 amino acids. Germline V CDR1 and CDR2: DFQATT, SNEGSKA (reference sequence). Trimming took 3 bases from V and 2 from J, leaving 10 bases between them. The CDR3 protein is CSASGQINTEAFF. CDR3 nucleotide sequence: TGCAGTGCTAGCGGACAGATAAACACTGAAGCTTTCTTT.